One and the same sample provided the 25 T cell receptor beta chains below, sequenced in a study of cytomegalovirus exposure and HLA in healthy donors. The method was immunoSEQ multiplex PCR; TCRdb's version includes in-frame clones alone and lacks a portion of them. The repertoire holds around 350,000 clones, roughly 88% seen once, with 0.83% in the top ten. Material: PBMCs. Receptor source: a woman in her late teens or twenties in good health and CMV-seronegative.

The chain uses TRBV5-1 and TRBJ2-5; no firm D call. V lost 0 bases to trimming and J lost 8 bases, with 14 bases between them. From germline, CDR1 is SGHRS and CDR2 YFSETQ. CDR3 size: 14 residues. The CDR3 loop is CASSLATDNPTQYF. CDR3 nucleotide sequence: TGCGCCAGCAGCTTGGCCACAGATAACCCAACCCAGTACTTC.

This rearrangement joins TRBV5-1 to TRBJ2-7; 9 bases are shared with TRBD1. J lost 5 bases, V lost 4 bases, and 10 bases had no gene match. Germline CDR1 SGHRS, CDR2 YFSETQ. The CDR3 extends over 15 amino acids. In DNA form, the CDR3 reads TGCGCCAGCAGCCCCTGGGGACAGGGAGTAGACGAGCAGTACTTC. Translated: CASSPWGQGVDEQYF.

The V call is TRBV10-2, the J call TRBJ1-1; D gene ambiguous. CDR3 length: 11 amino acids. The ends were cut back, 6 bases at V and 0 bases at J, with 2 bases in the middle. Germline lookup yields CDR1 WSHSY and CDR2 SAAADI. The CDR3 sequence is CASSVNTEAFF. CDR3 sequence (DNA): TGCGCCAGCAGCGTGAACACTGAAGCTTTCTTT.

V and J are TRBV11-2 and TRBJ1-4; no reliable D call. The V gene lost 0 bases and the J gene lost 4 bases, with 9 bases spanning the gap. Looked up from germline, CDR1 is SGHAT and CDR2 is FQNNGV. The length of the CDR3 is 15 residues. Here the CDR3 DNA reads TGTGCCAGCAGCTTAGATTCCGGGTATAATGAAAAACTGTTTTTT. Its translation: CASSLDSGYNEKLFF.

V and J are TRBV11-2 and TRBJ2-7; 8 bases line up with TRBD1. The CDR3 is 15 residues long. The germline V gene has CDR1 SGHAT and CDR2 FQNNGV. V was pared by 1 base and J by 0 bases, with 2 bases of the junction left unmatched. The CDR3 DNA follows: TGTGCCAGCAGCTTAGGTGGACAGGGCTCCTACGAGCAGTACTTC. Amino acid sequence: CASSLGGQGSYEQYF.

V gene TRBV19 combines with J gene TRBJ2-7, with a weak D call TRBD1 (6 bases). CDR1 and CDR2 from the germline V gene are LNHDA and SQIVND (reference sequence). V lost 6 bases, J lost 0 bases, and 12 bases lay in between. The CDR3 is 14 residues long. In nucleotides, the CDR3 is TGTGCCAGTAGCTCGGGACACCTCTCCTACGAGCAGTACTTC. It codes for CASSSGHLSYEQYF. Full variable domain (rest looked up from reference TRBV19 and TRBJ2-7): DGGITQSPKYLFRKEGQNVTLSCEQNLNHDAMYWYRQDPGQGLRLIYYSQIVNDFQKGDIAEGYSVSREKKESFPLTVTSAQKNPTAFYLCASSSGHLSYEQYFGPGTRLTVT.

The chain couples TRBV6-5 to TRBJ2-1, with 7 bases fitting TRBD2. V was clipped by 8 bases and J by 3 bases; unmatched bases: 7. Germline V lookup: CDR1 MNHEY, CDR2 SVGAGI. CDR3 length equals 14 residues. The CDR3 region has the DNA TGTGCCAGCGCGCGTGGGGGGGGCTACAATGAGCAGTTCTTC. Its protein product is CASARGGGYNEQFF.

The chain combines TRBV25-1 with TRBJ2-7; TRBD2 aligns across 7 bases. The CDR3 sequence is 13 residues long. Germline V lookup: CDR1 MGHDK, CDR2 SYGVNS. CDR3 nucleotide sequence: TGTTCTGTCCGGGGGGACTCAGCCTACGAGCAGTACTTC. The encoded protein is CSVRGDSAYEQYF.

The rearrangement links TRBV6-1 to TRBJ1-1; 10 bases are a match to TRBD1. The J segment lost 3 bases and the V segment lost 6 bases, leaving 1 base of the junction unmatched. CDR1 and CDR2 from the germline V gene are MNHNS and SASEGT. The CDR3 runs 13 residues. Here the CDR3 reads CASRGQGYTEAFF. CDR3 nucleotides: TGTGCCAGCAGGGGACAGGGGTACACTGAAGCTTTCTTT.

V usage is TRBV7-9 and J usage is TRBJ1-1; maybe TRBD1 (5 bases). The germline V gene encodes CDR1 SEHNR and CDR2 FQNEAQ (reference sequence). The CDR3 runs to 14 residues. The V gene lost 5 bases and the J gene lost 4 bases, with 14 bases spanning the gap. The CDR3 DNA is TGTGCCAGCAGCGCCGCCTACGGGGGCACTGAAGCTTTCTTT. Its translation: CASSAAYGGTEAFF. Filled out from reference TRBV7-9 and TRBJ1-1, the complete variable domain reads DTGVSQNPRHKITKRGQNVTFRCDPISEHNRLYWYRQTLGQGPEFLTYFQNEAQLEKSRLLSDRFSAERPKGSFSTLEIQRTEQGDSAMYLCASSAAYGGTEAFFGQGTRLTVV.

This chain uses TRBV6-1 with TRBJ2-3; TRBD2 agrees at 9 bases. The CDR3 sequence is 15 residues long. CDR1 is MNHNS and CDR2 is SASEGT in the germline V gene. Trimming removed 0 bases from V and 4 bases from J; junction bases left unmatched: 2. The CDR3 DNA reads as TGTGCCAGCAGTGAAGCCGCGGGGGGGGCAGATACGCAGTATTTT. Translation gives CASSEAAGGADTQYF.

The CDR3 loop is CASSYRDRVYQETQYF. DNA for the CDR3: TGTGCCAGCAGTTATCGGGACAGGGTATACCAAGAGACCCAGTACTTC. The chain carries TRBV6-5 and TRBJ2-5; 9 bases match TRBD1. The CDR3 length is 16 residues. The V and J ends lost 3 bases and 0 bases, in that order; junction bases with no gene match: 5. Germline lookup yields CDR1 MNHEY and CDR2 SVGAGI.

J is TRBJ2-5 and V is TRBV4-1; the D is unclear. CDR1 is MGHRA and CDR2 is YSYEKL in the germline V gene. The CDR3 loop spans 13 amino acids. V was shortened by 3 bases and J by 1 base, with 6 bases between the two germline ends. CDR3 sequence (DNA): TGCGCCAGCAGCCAGGCAGTCCAAGAGACCCAGTACTTC. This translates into CASSQAVQETQYF.

The CDR3 DNA reads TGTGCCAGCAGCCCTCTAGCGGGAGGAAACAATGAGCAGTTCTTC. Translated, it gives CASSPLAGGNNEQFF. The chain links TRBV27 to TRBJ2-1, with 11 bases lining up with TRBD2. Trimming took 6 bases from V and 5 from J; bases not matched to a gene: 6. CDR1 and CDR2 from the germline V gene are MNHEY and SMNVEV (reference sequence). The CDR3 runs 15 residues.

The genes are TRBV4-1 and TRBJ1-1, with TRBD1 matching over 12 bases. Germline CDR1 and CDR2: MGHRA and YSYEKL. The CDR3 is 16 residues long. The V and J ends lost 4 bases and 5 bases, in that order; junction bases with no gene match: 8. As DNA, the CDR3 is TGCGCCAGCAGCCGGGGACAGGGGGCGTGGGGTACTGAAGCTTTCTTT. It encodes CASSRGQGAWGTEAFF.

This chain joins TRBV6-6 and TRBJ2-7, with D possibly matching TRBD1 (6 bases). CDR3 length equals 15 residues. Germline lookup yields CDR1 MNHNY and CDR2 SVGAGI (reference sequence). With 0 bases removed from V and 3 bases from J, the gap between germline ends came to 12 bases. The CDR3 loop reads CASSYSMGADYEQYF. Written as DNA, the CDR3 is TGTGCCAGCAGTTACTCTATGGGGGCCGACTACGAGCAGTACTTC.

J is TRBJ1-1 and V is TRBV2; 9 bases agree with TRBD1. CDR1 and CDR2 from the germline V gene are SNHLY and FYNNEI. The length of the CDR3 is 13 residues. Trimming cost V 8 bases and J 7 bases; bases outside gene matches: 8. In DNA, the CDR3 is TGTGCCAGCGGAAGGACAGGGGAGGGTGAAGCTTTCTTT. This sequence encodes CASGRTGEGEAFF.

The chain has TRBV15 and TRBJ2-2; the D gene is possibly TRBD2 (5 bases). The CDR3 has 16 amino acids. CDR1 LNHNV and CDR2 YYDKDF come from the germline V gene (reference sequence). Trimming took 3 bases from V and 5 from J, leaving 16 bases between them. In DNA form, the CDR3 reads TGTGCCACCAGCAGCCATTCGGACTTTGAAACCGGGGAGCTGTTTTTT. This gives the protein CATSSHSDFETGELFF.

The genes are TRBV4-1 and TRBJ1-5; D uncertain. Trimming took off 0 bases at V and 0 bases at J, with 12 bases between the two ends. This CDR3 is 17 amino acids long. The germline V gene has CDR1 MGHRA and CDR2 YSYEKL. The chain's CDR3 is CASSQDPQNLSNQPQHF. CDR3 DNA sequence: TGCGCCAGCAGCCAAGATCCACAGAACCTTAGCAATCAGCCCCAGCATTTT.

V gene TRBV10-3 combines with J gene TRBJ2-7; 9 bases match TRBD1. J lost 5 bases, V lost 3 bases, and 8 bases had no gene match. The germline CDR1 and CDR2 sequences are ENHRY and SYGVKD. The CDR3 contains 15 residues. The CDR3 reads CAISDPGTGSNEQYF. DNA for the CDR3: TGTGCCATCAGTGACCCCGGGACAGGGTCGAACGAGCAGTACTTC.

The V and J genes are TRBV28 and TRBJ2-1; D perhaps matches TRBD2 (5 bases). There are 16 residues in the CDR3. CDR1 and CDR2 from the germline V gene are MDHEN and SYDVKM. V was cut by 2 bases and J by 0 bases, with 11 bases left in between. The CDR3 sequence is CASSLRRLPSYNEQFF. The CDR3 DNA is TGTGCCAGCAGTTTAAGGCGACTACCCTCCTACAATGAGCAGTTCTTC. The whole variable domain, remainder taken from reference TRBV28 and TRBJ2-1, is DVKVTQSSRYLVKRTGEKVFLECVQDMDHENMFWYRQDPGLGLRLIYFSYDVKMKEKGDIPEGYSVSREKKERFSLILESASTNQTSMYLCASSLRRLPSYNEQFFGPGTRLTVL.

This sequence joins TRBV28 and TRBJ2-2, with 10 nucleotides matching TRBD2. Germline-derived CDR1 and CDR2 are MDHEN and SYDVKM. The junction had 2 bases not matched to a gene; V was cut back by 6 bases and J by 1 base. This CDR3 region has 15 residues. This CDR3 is CASRRTSGNTGELFF. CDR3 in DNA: TGTGCCAGCAGACGGACTAGCGGGAACACCGGGGAGCTGTTTTTT.

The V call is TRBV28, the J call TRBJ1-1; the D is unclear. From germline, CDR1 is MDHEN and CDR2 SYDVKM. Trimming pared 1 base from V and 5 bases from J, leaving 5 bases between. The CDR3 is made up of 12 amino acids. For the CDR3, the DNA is TGTGCCAGCAGTTTATACGGGACTGAAGCTTTCTTT. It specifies CASSLYGTEAFF.

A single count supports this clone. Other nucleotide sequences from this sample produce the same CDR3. The CDR3 loop reads CASSSGLSTDTQYF. CDR3 nucleotide sequence: TGTGCCAGCTCTAGCGGCCTAAGCACAGATACGCAGTATTTT. The chain combines TRBV27 with TRBJ2-3, with 7 bases that match TRBD2. The CDR3 extends over 14 amino acids. Germline V CDR1 and CDR2: MNHEY, SMNVEV (reference sequence). Trimming took 8 bases from V and 0 from J; bases not matched to a gene: 5.

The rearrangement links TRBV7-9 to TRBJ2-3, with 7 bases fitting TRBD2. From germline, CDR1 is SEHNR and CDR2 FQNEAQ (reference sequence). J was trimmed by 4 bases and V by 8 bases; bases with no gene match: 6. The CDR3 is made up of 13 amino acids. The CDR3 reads CASRDGRSDTQYF. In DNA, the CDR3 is TGTGCCAGCCGGGACGGGAGGTCAGATACGCAGTATTTT.